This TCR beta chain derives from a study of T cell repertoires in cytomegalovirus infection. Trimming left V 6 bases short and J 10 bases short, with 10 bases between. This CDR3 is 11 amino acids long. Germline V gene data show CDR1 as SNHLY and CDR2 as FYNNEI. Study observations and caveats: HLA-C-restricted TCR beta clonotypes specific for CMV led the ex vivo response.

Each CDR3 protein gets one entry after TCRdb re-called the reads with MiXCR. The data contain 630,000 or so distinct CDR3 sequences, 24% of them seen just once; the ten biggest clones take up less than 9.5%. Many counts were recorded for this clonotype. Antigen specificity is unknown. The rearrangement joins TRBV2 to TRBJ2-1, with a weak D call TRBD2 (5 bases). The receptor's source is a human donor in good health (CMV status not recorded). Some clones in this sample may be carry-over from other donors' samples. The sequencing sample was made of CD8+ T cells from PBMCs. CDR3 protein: CASSGGGEQFF. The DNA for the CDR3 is TGTGCCAGCAGCGGAGGTGGAGAGCAGTTCTTC.